Sequencing of this TCR beta chain was carried out in a study of blood T cell repertoires in COVID-19. Study context: T cells, B-cell-depleted T cells, or PBMCs provided the cDNA or gDNA that served as material.

As processed by the authors: Nucleated cell counts were estimated from reference gene primer amplification. The data were produced by immunoSEQ multiplex PCR, yet TCRdb's version contains in-frame clones alone and is incomplete. V and J calls and clone size are copied from that table; D and trimming were computed from the DNA. The table lists about 190,000 clones, roughly nine tenths of them singletons. This clone was picked up one time. CDR1 MDHEN and CDR2 SYDVKM come from the germline V gene. V shed 5 bases, J shed 7 bases, and the junction held 5 bases outside the gene matches. The CDR3 runs to 15 residues.

The TCR was taken from a man between 25 and 39 years old with acute or convalescent COVID-19. V gene TRBV28 combines with J gene TRBJ2-1, with 13 positions matching TRBD2. Specimen: peripheral blood. DNA for the CDR3: TGTGCCAGCAGTCGGGGGACTAGCGGGATTAATGAGCAGTTCTTC. Translation gives CASSRGTSGINEQFF.